Listed here is a single TCR beta chain. Its antigen remains unidentified. The same CDR3 can be traced to other DNA sequences in this sample. From germline, CDR1 is SGHRS and CDR2 YFSETQ. The V and J ends lost 1 base and 2 bases, in that order; junction bases with no gene match: 8. This CDR3 is built from 16 residues. This specimen comes from a study of cytomegalovirus exposure and HLA in healthy donors. General study findings and limits: Some segments of the V type, notably TRBV6-2 and TRBV6-3, were excluded as indistinguishable. Later analysis demonstrated an association between a missense DCLRE1C variant and TCR beta V- and J-gene trimming. Fewer N-insertions than the roughly 670-donor mean were reportedly shown by an Asian-associated ancestry cluster in a later analysis.

This PCR relied on a set of 60 Vbeta primers and 13 Jbeta primers. The data were produced by immunoSEQ multiplex PCR, yet TCRdb's version contains in-frame clones alone and is incomplete. Here the sample spans roughly 200,000 clones, 65% to 85% being singletons. The material sequenced was PBMCs. This chain links TRBV5-1 with TRBJ2-7; 8 bases map to TRBD1. The origin of this receptor is a man younger than 40 in good health and CMV-seronegative. In DNA, the CDR3 is TGCGCCAGCAGCTTGAGCGGACAGGGTCGCCCCTACGAGCAGTACTTC. It yields the protein CASSLSGQGRPYEQYF.